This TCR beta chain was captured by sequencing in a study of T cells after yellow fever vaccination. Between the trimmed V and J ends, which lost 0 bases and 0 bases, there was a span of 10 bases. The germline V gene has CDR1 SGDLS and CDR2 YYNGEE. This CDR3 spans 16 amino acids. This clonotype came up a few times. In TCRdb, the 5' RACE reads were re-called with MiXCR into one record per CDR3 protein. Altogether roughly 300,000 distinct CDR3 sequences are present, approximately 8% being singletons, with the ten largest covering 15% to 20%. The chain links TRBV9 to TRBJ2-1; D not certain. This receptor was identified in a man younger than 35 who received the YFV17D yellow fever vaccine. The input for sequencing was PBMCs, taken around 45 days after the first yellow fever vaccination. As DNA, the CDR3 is TGTGCCAGCAGCGTAGATGCAGGACGCTCCTACAATGAGCAGTTCTTC. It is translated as CASSVDAGRSYNEQFF.